This T cell receptor (beta chain) was sequenced during a study of T cells after posttransplantation cyclophosphamide. Using immunoSEQ multiplex PCR, the repertoire was profiled, and TCRdb retains in-frame clones only, with some absent. The table lists about 16,000 clones, approximately 90% of them singletons. V was clipped by 7 bases and J by 1 base, with 12 bases between them. The germline gives CDR1 SGHRS, CDR2 YFSETQ. This CDR3 has 15 residues. A marrow graft followed busulfan-fludarabine conditioning, with cyclophosphamide on days +3 and +4. This chain links TRBV5-1 with TRBJ2-6; the D gene is possibly TRBD1 (6 bases). This TCR came from a male patient in his sixties or seventies who received an allogeneic stem cell transplant from a related donor and was CMV-positive. Some of the T cells may derive from the graft donor. The sequencing here drew on CD4+ T cells sorted from blood, taken after allogeneic stem cell transplant with posttransplant cyclophosphamide. CDR3 sequence: CASGLTGSGANVLTF. The CDR3 DNA follows: TGCGCCAGCGGCCTTACAGGGTCTGGGGCCAACGTCCTGACTTTC.